This T cell receptor beta chain was observed in a study of cytomegalovirus exposure and HLA in healthy donors. Study-level findings and limits: Common viral pathogens (according to a later analysis) appeared linked to several of the most significant clusters.

Comments on this clone: Antigen specificity is unknown.

PCR employed 60 Vbeta and 13 Jbeta primers. Produced via immunoSEQ multiplex PCR; TCRdb's table is partial and in-frame only. The data hold 130,000 to 150,000 clones, with 75% to 80% observed a single time. All the people who gave samples were healthy bone marrow donors. The study sampled nominally healthy donors, though unrecorded immune exposures were likely. Sequencing was carried out using PBMCs. The TCR comes from a woman under 30 in good health and CMV-seropositive.

Here the CDR3 reads CASRPQGRTEAFF. As DNA, the CDR3 is TGTGCCAGCAGACCACAGGGGAGGACTGAAGCTTTCTTT. This rearrangement joins TRBV7-2 to TRBJ1-1; 7 positions agree with TRBD1. Trimming cost V 6 bases and J 5 bases; bases outside gene matches: 6. The germline V gene encodes CDR1 SGHTA and CDR2 FQGNSA. The CDR3 has 13 residues. Looking up the rest from reference TRBV7-2 and TRBJ1-1 gives the full variable domain: GAGVSQSPSNKVTEKGKDVELRCDPISGHTALYWYRQSLGQGLEFLIYFQGNSAPDKSGLPSDRFSAERTGGSVSTLTIQRTQQEDSAVYLCASRPQGRTEAFFGQGTRLTVV.